This TCR beta chain was retrieved from a study of blood T cell repertoires in COVID-19. Study at large: Samples came from the United States, Italy and Spain, spanning acute and convalescent COVID-19. T cells, B-cell-depleted T cells, or PBMCs provided the cDNA or gDNA that served as material.

Profiled with immunoSEQ multiplex PCR; TCRdb holds only in-frame clones, not every one. The repertoire holds about 98,000 clones, with roughly 86% as singletons. This receptor was taken from a man aged 40-55 years with active or convalescent COVID-19. Sequencing was carried out using peripheral blood.

In nucleotides, the CDR3 is TGTGCCAGCAGCCGGACTAGCGGGGGAAGGGGACAAGAGACCCAGTACTTC. Residues: CASSRTSGGRGQETQYF. V usage is TRBV6-2 or TRBV6-3 and J usage is TRBJ2-5; 13 bases align to TRBD2. Germline CDR1 is MNHEY and CDR2 is SVGEGT. J was trimmed by 2 bases and V by 6 bases; bases with no gene match: 9. The CDR3 is made up of 17 amino acids.